The 16 T cell receptor beta chains reported below all come from one sample, sequenced in a study of shared clonotypes between healthy human individuals. Libraries were prepared by immunoSEQ multiplex PCR; TCRdb keeps only in-frame clonotypes and omits some of them. The sample gives over 2 million clones, 92% of which show up once; around 0.38% is in the top ten. Source material: naive CD4+ T cells from PBMCs. Subset described: CD45RA+ positively selected. All receptors come from a young man in good health. Some clones in this sample may be carry-over from other donors' samples.

The V call is TRBV19, the J call TRBJ2-1; D gene ambiguous. This CDR3 spans 16 amino acids. Germline CDR1 reads LNHDA; CDR2 reads SQIVND (reference sequence). Trimming shortened V by 4 bases and J by 6 bases, and 19 bases separated the two germline ends. CDR3 loop: CASSTQGNRPTNEQFF. The CDR3 nucleotides read TGTGCCAGTAGTACCCAAGGGAACCGCCCCACCAATGAGCAGTTCTTC.

V is TRBV7-2 and J is TRBJ1-1, with 7 bases matching TRBD1. Germline lookup yields CDR1 SGHTA and CDR2 FQGNSA. CDR3 length equals 14 residues. V shed 5 bases, J shed 4 bases, and the junction held 7 bases outside the gene matches. The DNA of the CDR3 is TGTGCCAGCAGCCCACGACAGGGTGCCACTGAAGCTTTCTTT. This gives the protein CASSPRQGATEAFF. The whole variable domain, remainder taken from reference TRBV7-2 and TRBJ1-1, is GAGVSQSPSNKVTEKGKDVELRCDPISGHTALYWYRQSLGQGLEFLIYFQGNSAPDKSGLPSDRFSAERTGGSVSTLTIQRTQQEDSAVYLCASSPRQGATEAFFGQGTRLTVV.

The rearrangement uses TRBV5-1 and TRBJ2-1; 11 bases line up with TRBD2. There are 16 residues in the CDR3. J lost 4 bases, V lost 3 bases, and 6 bases had no gene match. Germline CDR1 is SGHRS and CDR2 is YFSETQ. CDR3 nucleotide sequence: TGCGCCAGCAGCTCCCTGGGACTAGCGGTTTACAATGAGCAGTTCTTC. This gives the protein CASSSLGLAVYNEQFF.

The chain joins TRBV12-5 to TRBJ2-1; no clear D gene. CDR1 is LGHNT and CDR2 is FRNRAP in the germline V gene. The CDR3 has 12 residues. V was shortened by 2 bases and J by 5 bases, with 4 bases between the two germline ends. The CDR3 nucleotides are TGTGCTAGTGGTTTGACGGACAATGAGCAGTTCTTC. As protein: CASGLTDNEQFF.

The chain combines TRBV10-3 with TRBJ2-7; TRBD2 agrees at 8 bases. Germline V gene lookup returns CDR1 ENHRY and CDR2 SYGVKD. The V gene end was trimmed by 6 bases and the J gene end by 1 base; junction bases not matched to a gene: 5. The CDR3 sequence is 14 residues long. The CDR3 nucleotides read TGTGCCATCAGAGGGACTAGAGATTCCTACGAGCAGTACTTC. Translation gives CAIRGTRDSYEQYF.

V and J are TRBV7-3 and TRBJ1-3; 7 bases align to TRBD1. Germline V gene sequence: CDR1 SGHTA, CDR2 FQGTGA. Losses at the gene ends were 4 bases for V and 4 bases for J; bases not matched to a gene: 4. The CDR3 extends over 14 amino acids. As DNA, the CDR3 is TGTGCCAGCAGCTCGACAGGGACCGGAAACACCATATATTTT. Protein sequence: CASSSTGTGNTIYF.

This clone was seen once. The chain couples TRBV10-3 to TRBJ2-7, with TRBD1 matching over 9 bases. The trim removed 3 bases at V and 7 bases at J, leaving 10 bases unmatched. Germline loops: CDR1 ENHRY, CDR2 SYGVKD. This CDR3 is built from 15 residues. The CDR3 region has the DNA TGTGCCATCAGTGAACCGGGACAGGGAGTTAGGGAGCAGTACTTC. Its translation is CAISEPGQGVREQYF.

The chain joins TRBV7-2 to TRBJ2-4; no clear D gene. V was clipped by 2 bases and J by 7 bases, with 9 bases between them. This CDR3 is 13 amino acids long. Germline values: CDR1 SGHTA, CDR2 FQGNSA. The CDR3 here is CASSLRHLNIQYF. In DNA, the CDR3 is TGTGCCAGCAGCTTAAGACATCTTAACATTCAGTACTTC.

The rearrangement uses TRBV18 and TRBJ1-4; D ambiguous. Trimming left V 2 bases short and J 2 bases short, with 0 bases between. Germline V gene lookup returns CDR1 KGHSH and CDR2 LQKENI. The CDR3 contains 12 residues. CDR3 sequence: CASSPTNEKLFF. In nucleotides, the CDR3 is TGTGCCAGCTCACCAACTAATGAAAAACTGTTTTTT.

This clone came up once. At the DNA level, this CDR3 is encoded by other sequences in the same sample as well. The DNA for the CDR3 is TGTGCCAGCAGTTACGACAGTTCCTACGAGCAGTACTTC. It yields the protein CASSYDSSYEQYF. The chain employs TRBV6-5 and TRBJ2-7; a weak D match, TRBD1 (5 bases). The V gene lost 2 bases and the J gene lost 1 base, with 6 bases spanning the gap. The length of the CDR3 is 13 residues. Germline CDR1 MNHEY, CDR2 SVGAGI.

The rearrangement uses TRBV11-2 and TRBJ2-2; D is uncertain. The germline CDR1 and CDR2 sequences are SGHAT and FQNNGV. Trimming removed 1 base from V and 8 bases from J, with 11 bases in between. The CDR3 has 14 amino acids. CDR3 protein: CASSLVRSAGELFF. DNA for the CDR3: TGTGCCAGCAGCTTAGTCAGGAGCGCGGGGGAGCTGTTTTTT.

This clone occurred once. Other DNA sequences in the same sample also yield this CDR3. The chain links TRBV5-1 to TRBJ1-1; D might be TRBD1 (5 bases). The CDR3 runs to 15 residues. Trimming removed 0 bases from V and 5 bases from J, with 14 bases in between. The germline CDR1 and CDR2 sequences are SGHRS and YFSETQ. CDR3 in amino acids: CASSLVPGGGTEAFF. As DNA, the CDR3 is TGCGCCAGCAGCTTGGTCCCGGGTGGGGGGACTGAAGCTTTCTTT.

The chain carries TRBV6-6 and TRBJ2-7; the D gene is possibly TRBD2 (5 bases). Looked up from germline, CDR1 is MNHNY and CDR2 is SVGAGI (reference sequence). Trimming removed 0 bases at V and 1 base at J, with 10 bases between. The CDR3 has 15 residues. Written as DNA, the CDR3 is TGTGCCAGCAGTTACTCGGGCAGCGGTTCCTACGAGCAGTACTTC. This encodes CASSYSGSGSYEQYF.

CDR3: CASSQPSTSGGYEQYF. CDR3 in DNA: TGTGCCAGCAGCCAACCCTCGACTAGCGGGGGGTACGAGCAGTACTTC. The chain couples TRBV4-2 to TRBJ2-7; 13 nucleotides line up with TRBD2. The germline CDR1 and CDR2 sequences are LGHNA and YNFKEQ. V dropped 2 bases and J dropped 4; count of bases not matched to a gene: 5. The CDR3 is made up of 16 amino acids.

This chain joins TRBV6-1 and TRBJ2-2; tentatively, D is TRBD1 (5 bases). With 2 bases removed from V and 4 bases from J, the gap between germline ends came to 14 bases. This CDR3 comprises 16 residues. From germline, CDR1 is MNHNS and CDR2 SASEGT. CDR3 sequence reads: CASSEIWAGFTGELFF. CDR3 DNA sequence: TGTGCCAGCAGTGAAATTTGGGCAGGGTTCACCGGGGAGCTGTTTTTT.

The gene calls are TRBV12-5 and TRBJ2-7; 12 bases match TRBD2. The germline V gene encodes CDR1 LGHNT and CDR2 FRNRAP. Losses at the gene ends were 4 bases for V and 5 bases for J; bases not matched to a gene: 9. This CDR3 is 16 amino acids long. CDR3 DNA: TGTGCTAGTGGTTCCACGACTAGCGGGAGTTCCAACGAGCAGTACTTC. Translated, it gives CASGSTTSGSSNEQYF.